The rows below give T cell receptor beta chains drawn from one sample of a study of blood T cell repertoires in COVID-19. Measured with immunoSEQ multiplex PCR; TCRdb has only the in-frame clones, and not every one. In the table there are approximately 210,000 clones, more than 65% of which are singletons. The source material was peripheral blood. The receptors stem from an elderly woman with acute or convalescent COVID-19. Each CDR3 is given with its conserved first and last residue. D genes are given only for firm matches. Rows give clone size only sometimes, using once, few, many, or a class for an expanded clone.

TGCGCCAGCAGCTCGGGGACAGGGGCCCACTTGAACACTGAAGCTTTCTTT CASSSGTGAHLNTEAFF TRBJ1-1 17 TRBD1 . TRBV5-1
TGCGCCAGCAGCTTGTTCCCGGGACAGGGTGGCTACAATGAGCAGTTCTTC CASSLFPGQGGYNEQFF TRBJ2-1 17 TRBD1 . TRBV5-1
TGTGCCAGCGAATCGAACAGTCCGCTCGCCGAGCAGTACTTC CASESNSPLAEQYF TRBJ2-7 14 . . TRBV2
TGTGCCAGCAGTTACGATCGCCGGGACAGGGGGCAGAGGCAGCCCCAGCATTTT CASSYDRRDRGQRQPQHF TRBJ1-5 18 TRBD1 . TRBV6-2/TRBV6-3
TGTGCCAGCAGTTTAGGGCAAAACTATGGCTACACCTTC CASSLGQNYGYTF TRBJ1-2 13 . . TRBV12-3/TRBV12-4
TGTGCCAGCAGTTACCATGGGACTGAGTACTACGAGCAGTACTTC CASSYHGTEYYEQYF TRBJ2-7 15 . . TRBV6-5
TGTGCCAGCAGCGCGGGGGGAGAACGGGAGCAGTACTTC CASSAGGEREQYF TRBJ2-7 13 TRBD2 . TRBV9
TGCGCCAGCAGCTCGTTGACAGGGGGGGACGAGCAGTACTTC CASSSLTGGDEQYF TRBJ2-7 14 TRBD1 . TRBV5-1
TGTGCCAGCAGGCGTGGCGTGGGTAGCTCACCCCTCCACTTT CASRRGVGSSPLHF TRBJ1-6 14 . . TRBV2
TGTGCCAGTAGTATCTCCGGGACATTTATAATGAACACTGAAGCTTTCTTT CASSISGTFIMNTEAFF TRBJ1-1 17 . . TRBV19
TGTGCCAGCAGCAACTCCGGGACGCACGGAGGGGAGCAGTACTTC CASSNSGTHGGEQYF TRBJ2-7 15 . once TRBV7-2
TGCGCCAGCAGCACCTCGGAACAGCACTATGGCTACACCTTC CASSTSEQHYGYTF TRBJ1-2 14 . . TRBV5-1
TGTGCCACCAGCAGAGATCACGGGGTATCTAATGAAAAACTGTTTTTT CATSRDHGVSNEKLFF TRBJ1-4 16 . . TRBV15
TGTGCCACCAGCGCGGGGAGAGAGACCCAGTACTTC CATSAGRETQYF TRBJ2-5 12 . . TRBV15
TGCGCCAGCAGCTGGGGACTAGCGGTTCTCTCCTACGAGCAGTACTTC CASSWGLAVLSYEQYF TRBJ2-7 16 TRBD2 . TRBV5-1
TGCGCCAGCATGACAGGGGCCTCGTCTCAAGAGACCCAGTACTTC CASMTGASSQETQYF TRBJ2-5 15 TRBD1 . TRBV5-1
TGTGCCACCAGTGAGACAAGACAGGGGGCTTTCAATGAGCAGTTCTTC CATSETRQGAFNEQFF TRBJ2-1 16 TRBD1 . TRBV24-1
TGCGCCAGCAGCCAAGACCCGGACAGGGTAAAGGAAAAACTGTTTTTT CASSQDPDRVKEKLFF TRBJ1-4 16 TRBD1 . TRBV4-1
TGTGCCAGCACCAGAGGGACTCCCCAAGAGACCCAGTACTTC CASTRGTPQETQYF TRBJ2-5 14 . . TRBV21-1
TGTGCCAGCAGCTTACTCCGGGTGGGCACTGAAGCTTTCTTT CASSLLRVGTEAFF TRBJ1-1 14 . . TRBV7-8
TGTGCCAGCAGTACCAACCGGGACAGGCTCAATCAGCCCCAGCATTTT CASSTNRDRLNQPQHF TRBJ1-5 16 TRBD1 . TRBV27
TGTGCCAGCAGTTACGGTTCGGGGGTGGCAGATACGCAGTATTTT CASSYGSGVADTQYF TRBJ2-3 15 . . TRBV6-5
TGTGCCAGCTCACCTGGACTAGAAGCCTACGAGCAGTACTTC CASSPGLEAYEQYF TRBJ2-7 14 TRBD2 . TRBV18
TGTGCCAGTAGTATAGTTCAGTTAGCCAAAAACATTCAGTACTTC CASSIVQLAKNIQYF TRBJ2-4 15 . . TRBV19
TGTGCCAGCAGTCGTCGACAGGCCACAGATACGCAGTATTTT CASSRRQATDTQYF TRBJ2-3 14 . . TRBV3-1/TRBV3-2
TGTGCCAGCAGCTTAGGTCCCCCTAGCGGGGGGGCTCATGAGCAGTTCTTC CASSLGPPSGGAHEQFF TRBJ2-1 17 TRBD2 . TRBV7-6
TGTGCCAGCAGTGGGTGGGGGGTAAGCAATCAGCCCCAGCATTTT CASSGWGVSNQPQHF TRBJ1-5 15 . . TRBV28
TGTGCCAGTGCGACACTCTCTGGGGCCAACGTCCTGACTTTC CASATLSGANVLTF TRBJ2-6 14 . . TRBV19
TGTGCCAGCAGCCAAGGGGCCCCATACGAGCAGTACTTC CASSQGAPYEQYF TRBJ2-7 13 . . TRBV3-1/TRBV3-2
TGCAGCGCCGCCCAGGGGGGGAACACTGAAGCTTTCTTT CSAAQGGNTEAFF TRBJ1-1 13 TRBD1 . TRBV29-1
TGTGCCAGCACCGCCGCGAAATTCTATGGCTACACCTTC CASTAAKFYGYTF TRBJ1-2 13 . few TRBV28
TGTGCCAGCAGCCGGGAGGGGGGCTCCTACAATGAGCAGTTCTTC CASSREGGSYNEQFF TRBJ2-1 15 TRBD2 . TRBV11-2
TGTGCCAGCAGCTTAGAGGCTAGACAGAACAATCAGCCCCAGCATTTT CASSLEARQNNQPQHF TRBJ1-5 16 . . TRBV7-8
TGTGCCAGCAGCTCGGTTGGTACCCCTAATGAAAAACTGTTTTTT CASSSVGTPNEKLFF TRBJ1-4 15 . . TRBV5-6
TGTGCCAGCAGCTTTTCCGGATCGGGGGAAAAACTGTTTTTT CASSFSGSGEKLFF TRBJ1-4 14 . . TRBV7-2
TGTGCCAGCACCAGATCCCGGGGATATAGCAATCAGCCCCAGCATTTT CASTRSRGYSNQPQHF TRBJ1-5 16 . . TRBV28
TGCGCCAGCAGCTTGGGGTCAACAGGGGTTGGCACTGAAGCTTTCTTT CASSLGSTGVGTEAFF TRBJ1-1 16 TRBD1 . TRBV5-1
TGCGCCAGCAGCCAAGATTGGGACGGGGGGGAGACCACAGATACGCAGTATTTT CASSQDWDGGETTDTQYF TRBJ2-3 18 TRBD2 . TRBV4-1
TGCGCCAGCAGCGTGGACAGGTACAATGAGCAGTTCTTC CASSVDRYNEQFF TRBJ2-1 13 TRBD1 . TRBV5-1
TGTGCCAGCAGCTCTAACGGGAAACCTGAAGCTTTCTTT CASSSNGKPEAFF TRBJ1-1 13 . . TRBV5-4